This T cell receptor beta chain was profiled in a study of shared clonotypes between healthy human individuals. The CDR3 length is 14 residues. V was pared by 2 bases and J by 9 bases, with 13 bases between. Germline V gene data show CDR1 as SGHAT and CDR2 as FQNNGV. Cells designated naive CD8 were CD45RO-negative and were positively selected for CCR7, with terminally differentiated effector memory CD45RA+ cells excluded. Overall study results and limits: Among a few donors, roughly 5.5% of naive CD4 clonotypes were found in common. Clonotypes shared by all four donors outscored non-shared clonotypes in generation probability.

The assay was run at deep level. The assay was immunoSEQ multiplex PCR, and TCRdb's table has in-frame clones only and misses some. The table lists about 820,000 clones, 92% of them singletons, with around 24% in the top ten. Of note for this clone: Its specificity is not known. Other nucleotide sequences in the sample specify the same CDR3.

This chain joins TRBV11-2 and TRBJ2-2; the D is unclear. The TCR was taken from a man between 25 and 39 years old in good health. Sequenced: naive CD8+ T cells sorted from blood. CDR3 nucleotide sequence: TGTGCCAGCAGCTTAAGGCTGGAGAAATGGGAGCTGTTTTTT. Translating gives CASSLRLEKWELFF.